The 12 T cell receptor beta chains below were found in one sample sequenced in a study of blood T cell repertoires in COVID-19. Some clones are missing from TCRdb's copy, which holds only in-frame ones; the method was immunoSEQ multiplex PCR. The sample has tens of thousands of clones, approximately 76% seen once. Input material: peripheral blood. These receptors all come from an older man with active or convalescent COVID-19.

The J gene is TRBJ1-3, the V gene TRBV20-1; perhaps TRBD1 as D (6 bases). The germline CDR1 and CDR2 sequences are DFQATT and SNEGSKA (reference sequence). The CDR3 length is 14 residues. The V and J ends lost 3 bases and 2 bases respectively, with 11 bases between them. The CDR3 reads CSASYRDAGNTIYF. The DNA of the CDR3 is TGCAGTGCTAGTTACAGGGACGCTGGAAACACCATATATTTT.

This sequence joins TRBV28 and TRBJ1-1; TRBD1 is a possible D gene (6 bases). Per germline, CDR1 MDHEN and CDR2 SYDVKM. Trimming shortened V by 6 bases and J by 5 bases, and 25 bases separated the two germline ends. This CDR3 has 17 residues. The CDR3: CASSNPMRRGAGTEAFF. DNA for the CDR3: TGTGCCAGCAGCAACCCGATGCGGCGGGGGGCGGGGACTGAAGCTTTCTTT. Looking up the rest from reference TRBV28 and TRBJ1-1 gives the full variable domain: DVKVTQSSRYLVKRTGEKVFLECVQDMDHENMFWYRQDPGLGLRLIYFSYDVKMKEKGDIPEGYSVSREKKERFSLILESASTNQTSMYLCASSNPMRRGAGTEAFFGQGTRLTVV.

DNA for the CDR3: TGCGCCAGCAGTGAAGGCGGGGGCCAGGGAAATGAGCAGTTCTTC. Translation gives CASSEGGGQGNEQFF. J is TRBJ2-1 and V is TRBV10-1, with D perhaps matching TRBD2 (7 bases). Germline V gives CDR1 WNHNN, CDR2 SYGVQD (reference sequence). V lost 3 bases and J 7 bases, leaving 16 bases between the germline ends. CDR3 length equals 15 residues.

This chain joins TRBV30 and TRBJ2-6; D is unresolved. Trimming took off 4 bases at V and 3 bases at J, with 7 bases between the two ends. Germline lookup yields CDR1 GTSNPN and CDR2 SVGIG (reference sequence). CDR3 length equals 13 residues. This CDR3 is CAWKAGGANVLTF. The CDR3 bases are TGTGCCTGGAAGGCAGGTGGGGCCAACGTCCTGACTTTC.

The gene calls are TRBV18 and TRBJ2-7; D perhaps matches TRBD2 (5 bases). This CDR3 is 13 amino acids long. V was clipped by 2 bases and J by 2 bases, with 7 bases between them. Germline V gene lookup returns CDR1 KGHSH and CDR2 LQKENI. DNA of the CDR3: TGTGCCAGCTCACCATTCGGGGCCTACGAGCAGTACTTC. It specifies CASSPFGAYEQYF.

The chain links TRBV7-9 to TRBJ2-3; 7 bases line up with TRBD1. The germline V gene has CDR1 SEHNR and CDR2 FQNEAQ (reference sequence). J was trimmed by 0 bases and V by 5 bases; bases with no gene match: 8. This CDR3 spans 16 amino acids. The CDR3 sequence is CASSPRRDSSTDTQYF. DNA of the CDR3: TGTGCCAGCAGCCCACGCCGGGACAGCAGCACAGATACGCAGTATTTT.

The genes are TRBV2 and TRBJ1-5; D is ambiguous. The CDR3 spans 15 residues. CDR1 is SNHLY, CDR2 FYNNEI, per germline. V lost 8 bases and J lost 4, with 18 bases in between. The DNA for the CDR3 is TGTGCCAGCTCTACCGATTCCATCCATAATCAGCCCCAGCATTTT. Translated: CASSTDSIHNQPQHF.

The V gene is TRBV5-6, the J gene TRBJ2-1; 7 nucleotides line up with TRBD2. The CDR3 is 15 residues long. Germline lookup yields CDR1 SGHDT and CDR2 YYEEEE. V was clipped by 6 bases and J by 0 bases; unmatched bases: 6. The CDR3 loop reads CASKYGGTSYNEQFF. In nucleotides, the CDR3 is TGTGCCAGCAAGTACGGGGGGACCTCCTACAATGAGCAGTTCTTC.

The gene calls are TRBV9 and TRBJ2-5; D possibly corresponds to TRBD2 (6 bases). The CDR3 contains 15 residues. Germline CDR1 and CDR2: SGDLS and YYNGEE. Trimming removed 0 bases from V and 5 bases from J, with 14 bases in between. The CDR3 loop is CASSVEEGLYETQYF. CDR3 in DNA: TGTGCCAGCAGCGTAGAGGAGGGTTTGTACGAGACCCAGTACTTC.

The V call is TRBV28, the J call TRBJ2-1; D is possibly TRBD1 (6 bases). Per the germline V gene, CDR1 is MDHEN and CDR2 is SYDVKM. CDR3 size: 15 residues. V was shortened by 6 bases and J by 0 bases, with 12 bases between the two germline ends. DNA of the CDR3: TGTGCCAGCAGCGGACAGACCAGCTCCTACAATGAGCAGTTCTTC. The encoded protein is CASSGQTSSYNEQFF.

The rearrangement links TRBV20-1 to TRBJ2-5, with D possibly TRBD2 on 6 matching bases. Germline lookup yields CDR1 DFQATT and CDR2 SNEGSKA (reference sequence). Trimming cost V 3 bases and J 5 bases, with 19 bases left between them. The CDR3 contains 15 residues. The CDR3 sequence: CSASDRGLFSETQYF. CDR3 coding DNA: TGCAGTGCTAGTGACCGGGGGTTGTTTTCGGAGACCCAGTACTTC.

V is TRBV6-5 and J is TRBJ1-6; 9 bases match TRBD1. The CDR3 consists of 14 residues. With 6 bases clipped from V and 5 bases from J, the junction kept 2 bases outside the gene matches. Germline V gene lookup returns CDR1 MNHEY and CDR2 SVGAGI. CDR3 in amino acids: CASRWTGDNSPLHF. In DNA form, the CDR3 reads TGTGCCAGCAGATGGACAGGGGATAATTCACCCCTCCACTTT.